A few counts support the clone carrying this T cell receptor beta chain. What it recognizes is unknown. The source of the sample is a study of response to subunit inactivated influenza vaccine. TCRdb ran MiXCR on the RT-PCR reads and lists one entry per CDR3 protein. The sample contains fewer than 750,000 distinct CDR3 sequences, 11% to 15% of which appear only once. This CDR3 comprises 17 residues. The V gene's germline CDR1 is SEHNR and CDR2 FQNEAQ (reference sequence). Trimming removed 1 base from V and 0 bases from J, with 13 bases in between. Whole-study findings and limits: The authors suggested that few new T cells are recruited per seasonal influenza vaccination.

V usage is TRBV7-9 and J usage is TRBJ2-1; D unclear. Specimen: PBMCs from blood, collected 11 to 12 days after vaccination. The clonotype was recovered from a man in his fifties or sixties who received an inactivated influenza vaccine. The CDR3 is CASSLVTRPYSYNEQFF. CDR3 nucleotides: TGTGCCAGCAGCTTAGTAACGAGACCCTACTCCTACAATGAGCAGTTCTTC.